This record looks at one T cell receptor beta chain sequence and its context. These data belong to a study of T cell changes during pregnancy in multiple sclerosis. Germline CDR1 and CDR2: LNHDA and SQIVND (reference sequence). This CDR3 is 15 amino acids long. Losses at the gene ends were 4 bases for V and 3 bases for J; bases not matched to a gene: 6. Profiled with immunoSEQ multiplex PCR; TCRdb holds only in-frame clones, not every one. Of approximately 130,000 clones listed, around 97% are singletons. This clonotype was sampled from a female donor with multiple sclerosis, enrolled in a pregnancy study. The chain recombines TRBV19 with TRBJ1-1; 9 bases line up with TRBD1. This material consisted of peripheral blood, taken after pregnancy. The CDR3 sequence: CASSTTGGWDTEAFF. In DNA form, the CDR3 reads TGTGCCAGTAGTACGACAGGGGGATGGGACACTGAAGCTTTCTTT. Full variable domain (remainder filled in from reference TRBV19 and TRBJ1-1): DGGITQSPKYLFRKEGQNVTLSCEQNLNHDAMYWYRQDPGQGLRLIYYSQIVNDFQKGDIAEGYSVSREKKESFPLTVTSAQKNPTAFYLCASSTTGGWDTEAFFGQGTRLTVV.